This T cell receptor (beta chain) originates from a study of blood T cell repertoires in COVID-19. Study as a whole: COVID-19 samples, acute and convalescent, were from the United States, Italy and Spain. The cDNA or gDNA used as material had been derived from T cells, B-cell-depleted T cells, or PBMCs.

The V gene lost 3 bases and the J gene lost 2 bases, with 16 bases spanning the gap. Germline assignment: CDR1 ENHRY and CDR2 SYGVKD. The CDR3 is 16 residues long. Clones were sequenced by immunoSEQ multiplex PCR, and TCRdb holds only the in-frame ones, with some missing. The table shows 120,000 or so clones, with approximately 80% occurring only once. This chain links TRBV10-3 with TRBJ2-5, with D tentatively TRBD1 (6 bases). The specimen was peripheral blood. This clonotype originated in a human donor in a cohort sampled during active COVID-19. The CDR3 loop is CAISERAQGKQETQYF. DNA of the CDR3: TGTGCCATCAGTGAAAGGGCACAGGGAAAGCAAGAGACCCAGTACTTC.